Below, 23 T cell receptor beta chains from the same sample are listed, as sequenced in a study of OX40 agonist ivuxolimab in advanced cancers. Profiling relied on immunoSEQ multiplex PCR, and the TCRdb table lists in-frame clones only, not all of them. Of 35,000 to 40,000 clones in the sample, approximately 80% were seen once. Sequenced material: CD4+ or CD8+ T cells sorted from blood, taken in a trial of the OX40 agonist ivuxolimab. All receptors come from an adult with an advanced solid tumor such as melanoma, head and neck, liver or kidney cancer.

V and J are TRBV15 and TRBJ2-5, with a tentative D call TRBD2 (6 bases). The CDR3 spans 13 residues. Trimming pared 5 bases from V and 1 base from J, leaving 8 bases between. CDR1 and CDR2 (germline): LNHNV, YYDKDF (reference sequence). This CDR3 reads CATSGGTQETQYF. The CDR3 DNA reads TGTGCCACCAGCGGCGGGACCCAAGAGACCCAGTACTTC.

The V and J genes are TRBV4-1 and TRBJ2-7, with 12 positions matching TRBD2. Germline V gene data show CDR1 as MGHRA and CDR2 as YSYEKL. Trimming at V came to 1 base and at J to 2 bases, leaving 9 bases not matched to a gene. The CDR3 consists of 18 residues. CDR3 in amino acids: CASSQGLNGLAGTYEQYF. DNA for the CDR3: TGCGCCAGCAGCCAAGGACTCAACGGACTAGCGGGAACCTACGAGCAGTACTTC.

The rearrangement uses TRBV5-1 and TRBJ2-2, with a possible D match to TRBD2 (6 bases). V lost 1 base and J lost 4, with 11 bases in between. The germline gives CDR1 SGHRS, CDR2 YFSETQ. The CDR3 length is 15 residues. The CDR3 DNA reads as TGCGCCAGCAGCTTGCGGGGGTCTGGCACCGGGGAGCTGTTTTTT. Residues: CASSLRGSGTGELFF.

The chain carries TRBV6-6 and TRBJ2-3; D gene uncertain. Germline V gives CDR1 MNHNY, CDR2 SVGAGI (reference sequence). Trimming shortened V by 6 bases and J by 1 base, and 8 bases separated the two germline ends. This CDR3 has 13 amino acids. The CDR3 loop reads CASRLVGTDTQYF. The CDR3 DNA follows: TGTGCCAGCAGGCTAGTGGGCACAGATACGCAGTATTTT.

The rearrangement joins TRBV18 to TRBJ1-5; D not resolved. This CDR3 comprises 14 residues. V was shortened by 2 bases and J by 3 bases, with 8 bases between the two germline ends. Germline V gene sequence: CDR1 KGHSH, CDR2 LQKENI. Written as DNA, the CDR3 is TGTGCCAGCTCACCAGCTCCACTCAATCAGCCCCAGCATTTT. Amino acids: CASSPAPLNQPQHF. Filled out from reference TRBV18 and TRBJ1-5, the complete variable domain reads NAGVMQNPRHLVRRRGQEARLRCSPMKGHSHVYWYRQLPEEGLKFMVYLQKENIIDESGMPKERFSAEFPKEGPSILRIQQVVRGDSAAYFCASSPAPLNQPQHFGDGTRLSIL.

The chain couples TRBV5-1 to TRBJ1-1, with a tentative D call TRBD1 (6 bases). The V end lost 0 bases, the J end lost 5 bases, and 11 bases lay between the germline ends. CDR3 length: 14 amino acids. Germline CDR1 is SGHRS and CDR2 is YFSETQ. In DNA, the CDR3 is TGCGCCAGCAGCTTGGATAGGGGGAATACTGAAGCTTTCTTT. It specifies CASSLDRGNTEAFF.

This rearrangement joins TRBV5-6 to TRBJ2-2; 9 nucleotides match TRBD1. CDR1 SGHDT and CDR2 YYEEEE come from the germline V gene. The CDR3 length is 16 residues. With V trimmed by 4 bases and J by 5 bases, 9 bases remained unmatched. CDR3 protein: CASSRRGTGFTGELFF. In DNA, the CDR3 is TGTGCCAGCAGCCGTAGGGGGACAGGGTTTACCGGGGAGCTGTTTTTT.

The rearrangement uses TRBV15 and TRBJ2-7, with a weak D call TRBD2 (6 bases). Between the trimmed V and J ends, which lost 1 base and 1 base, there was a span of 8 bases. The germline CDR1 and CDR2 sequences are LNHNV and YYDKDF (reference sequence). The CDR3 extends over 14 amino acids. The CDR3 region is CATSRVGGSYEQYF. CDR3 bases: TGTGCCACCAGCAGAGTCGGAGGGTCCTACGAGCAGTACTTC.

The gene calls are TRBV19 and TRBJ1-4; D gene ambiguous. CDR3 length: 17 amino acids. The V gene lost 0 bases and the J gene lost 5 bases, with 16 bases spanning the gap. In germline, CDR1 is LNHDA, CDR2 SQIVND (reference sequence). In DNA form, the CDR3 reads TGTGCCAGTAGTATAGATTCGTTATCTCACGCGAATGAAAAACTGTTTTTT. Its translation: CASSIDSLSHANEKLFF.

The chain links TRBV14 to TRBJ1-4; 7 bases are shared with TRBD1. With V trimmed by 1 base and J by 7 bases, 6 bases remained unmatched. Per the germline V gene, CDR1 is SGHDN and CDR2 is FVKESK. The CDR3 runs 15 residues. The CDR3 protein is CASSQGLWDSEKLFF. CDR3 in DNA: TGTGCCAGCAGCCAAGGTCTTTGGGACAGTGAAAAACTGTTTTTT.

The rearrangement links TRBV18 to TRBJ1-1; D is perhaps TRBD1 (5 bases). Looked up from germline, CDR1 is KGHSH and CDR2 is LQKENI. The CDR3 runs to 14 residues. V lost 4 bases and J 1 base, leaving 10 bases between the germline ends. CDR3 bases: TGTGCCAGCTCACGGGACCACAGGAACACTGAAGCTTTCTTT. Its protein is CASSRDHRNTEAFF. The variable domain in full, completed from reference TRBV18 and TRBJ1-1, reads NAGVMQNPRHLVRRRGQEARLRCSPMKGHSHVYWYRQLPEEGLKFMVYLQKENIIDESGMPKERFSAEFPKEGPSILRIQQVVRGDSAAYFCASSRDHRNTEAFFGQGTRLTVV.

This chain's CDR3 is CASSWKGESTDTQYF. The CDR3 DNA reads as TGTGCCAGCAGCTGGAAGGGGGAGAGCACAGATACGCAGTATTTT. This chain joins TRBV5-4 and TRBJ2-3; the D gene is possibly TRBD1 (6 bases). The CDR3 covers 15 residues. Germline CDR1 is SGHNT and CDR2 is YYREEE (reference sequence). Trimming removed 3 bases from V and 0 bases from J, with 11 bases in between.

The CDR3 is CASSLDGTSGANYEQYF. CDR3 coding DNA: TGTGCCAGCAGCTTGGACGGGACTAGCGGGGCTAACTACGAGCAGTACTTC. The chain couples TRBV5-4 to TRBJ2-7, with 13 nucleotides matching TRBD2. J was trimmed by 3 bases and V by 0 bases; bases with no gene match: 6. CDR3 size: 17 residues. CDR1 is SGHNT and CDR2 is YYREEE in the germline V gene (reference sequence).

The genes are TRBV27 and TRBJ2-3, with D tentatively TRBD1 (5 bases). Germline CDR1 reads MNHEY; CDR2 reads SMNVEV (reference sequence). Deletions cut 2 bases from V and 0 bases from J, with 15 bases between. The CDR3 runs 17 residues. This CDR3 reads CASSLRRTTTSTDTQYF. For the CDR3, the DNA is TGTGCCAGCAGTTTACGGCGGACAACAACTAGCACAGATACGCAGTATTTT.

The V and J genes are TRBV29-1 and TRBJ1-2; the match to TRBD1 covers 7 bases. The junction had 6 bases not matched to a gene; V was cut back by 7 bases and J by 4 bases. Germline loops: CDR1 SQVTM, CDR2 ANQGSEA. This CDR3 is 12 amino acids long. The CDR3 loop is CSALQGLYGYTF. The CDR3 coding sequence is TGCAGCGCTCTACAGGGGCTCTATGGCTACACCTTC.

V is TRBV28 and J is TRBJ2-7; D tentatively fits TRBD1 or TRBD2 (5 bases each). V shed 5 bases and J shed 0 bases, with 14 bases lying between them. Per the germline V gene, CDR1 is MDHEN and CDR2 is SYDVKM. The CDR3 covers 15 residues. DNA of the CDR3: TGTGCCAGCAGTCCCGCCGGGACGGTCTCCTACGAGCAGTACTTC. The encoded protein is CASSPAGTVSYEQYF.

This clone appeared once. The gene calls are TRBV28 and TRBJ2-6, with D possibly TRBD1 on 6 matching bases. The CDR3 consists of 14 residues. V dropped 6 bases and J dropped 1 base, with 7 bases sitting between them. Germline V gene data show CDR1 as MDHEN and CDR2 as SYDVKM. DNA for the CDR3: TGTGCCAGCAGGCAGGGGTCTGGGGCCAACGTCCTGACTTTC. The encoded protein is CASRQGSGANVLTF.

J is TRBJ1-4 and V is TRBV5-1; no clear D. V lost 4 bases, J lost 8 bases, and 9 bases lay in between. The germline gives CDR1 SGHRS, CDR2 YFSETQ. The CDR3 contains 12 residues. The CDR3 sequence is CASSPGPEKLFF. The CDR3 bases are TGCGCCAGCAGCCCCGGGCCAGAAAAACTGTTTTTT.

The chain combines TRBV19 with TRBJ1-3; D is undetermined. This CDR3 comprises 15 residues. CDR1 LNHDA and CDR2 SQIVND come from the germline V gene (reference sequence). V lost 3 bases and J 4 bases, leaving 13 bases between the germline ends. The CDR3 here is CASSMSVLPGNTIYF. In DNA, the CDR3 is TGTGCCAGTAGTATGAGTGTTCTCCCGGGAAACACCATATATTTT.

The chain recombines TRBV4-1 with TRBJ2-1, with D tentatively TRBD2 (6 bases). CDR1 is MGHRA, CDR2 YSYEKL, per germline. The CDR3 sequence is 15 residues long. Trimming removed 4 bases from V and 3 bases from J, with 13 bases in between. CDR3: CASSPGDSDYNEQFF. As DNA, the CDR3 is TGCGCCAGCAGCCCGGGGGACTCTGACTACAATGAGCAGTTCTTC.

V is TRBV7-3 and J is TRBJ2-3; possibly TRBD1 for D (6 bases). Germline-derived CDR1 and CDR2 are SGHTA and FQGTGA. V shed 5 bases and J shed 6 bases, with 9 bases lying between them. This CDR3 comprises 12 residues. This chain's CDR3 is CASSPGADTQYF. The CDR3, as DNA: TGTGCCAGCAGCCCAGGGGCCGATACGCAGTATTTT.

The genes are TRBV7-9 and TRBJ1-6; D ambiguous. Germline CDR1 is SEHNR and CDR2 is FQNEAQ (reference sequence). Deletions cut 1 base from V and 7 bases from J, with 5 bases between. The CDR3 has 13 amino acids. CDR3 protein: CASSLEANSPLHF. The CDR3 DNA follows: TGTGCCAGCAGCTTAGAGGCGAATTCACCCCTCCACTTT.

The chain recombines TRBV6-1 with TRBJ1-5, with 9 bases matching TRBD1. V was clipped by 5 bases and J by 7 bases; unmatched bases: 6. This CDR3 contains 14 residues. Germline CDR1 MNHNS, CDR2 SASEGT. This CDR3 is CASSTGTGNQPQHF. The CDR3 DNA is TGTGCCAGCAGTACCGGGACAGGGAACCAGCCCCAGCATTTT.